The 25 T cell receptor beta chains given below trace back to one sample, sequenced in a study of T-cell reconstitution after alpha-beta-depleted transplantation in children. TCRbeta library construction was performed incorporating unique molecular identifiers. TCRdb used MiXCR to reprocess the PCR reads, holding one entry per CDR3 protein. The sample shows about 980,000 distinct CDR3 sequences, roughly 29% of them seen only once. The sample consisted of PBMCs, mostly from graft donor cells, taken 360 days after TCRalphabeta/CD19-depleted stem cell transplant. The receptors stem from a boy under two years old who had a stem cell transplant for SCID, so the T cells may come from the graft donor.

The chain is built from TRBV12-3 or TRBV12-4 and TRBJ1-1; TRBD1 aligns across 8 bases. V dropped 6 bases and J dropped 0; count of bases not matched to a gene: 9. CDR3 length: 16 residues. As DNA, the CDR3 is TGTGCCAGCAGGGGAGGGGACAGGCCCATGAACACTGAAGCTTTCTTT. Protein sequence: CASRGGDRPMNTEAFF.

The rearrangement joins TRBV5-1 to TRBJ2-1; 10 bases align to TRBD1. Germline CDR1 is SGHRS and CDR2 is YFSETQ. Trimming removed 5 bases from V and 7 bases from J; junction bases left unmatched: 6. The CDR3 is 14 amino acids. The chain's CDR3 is CASRFRDRGNEQFF. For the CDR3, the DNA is TGCGCCAGCAGGTTTAGGGACAGGGGAAATGAGCAGTTCTTC.

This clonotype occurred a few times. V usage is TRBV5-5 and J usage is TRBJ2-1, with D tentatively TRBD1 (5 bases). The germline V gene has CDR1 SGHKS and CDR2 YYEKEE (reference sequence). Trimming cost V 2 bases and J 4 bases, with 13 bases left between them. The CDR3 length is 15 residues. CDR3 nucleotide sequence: TGTGCCAGCAGCTTTGGGAAGGGGTCTTACAATGAGCAGTTCTTC. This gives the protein CASSFGKGSYNEQFF.

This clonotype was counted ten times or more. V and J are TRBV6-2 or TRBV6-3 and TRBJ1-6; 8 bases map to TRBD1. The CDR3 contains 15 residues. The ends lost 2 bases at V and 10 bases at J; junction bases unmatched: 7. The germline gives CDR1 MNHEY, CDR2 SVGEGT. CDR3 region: CASSYSPGGRSPLHF. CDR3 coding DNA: TGTGCCAGCAGTTACAGTCCAGGGGGCAGATCACCCCTCCACTTT.

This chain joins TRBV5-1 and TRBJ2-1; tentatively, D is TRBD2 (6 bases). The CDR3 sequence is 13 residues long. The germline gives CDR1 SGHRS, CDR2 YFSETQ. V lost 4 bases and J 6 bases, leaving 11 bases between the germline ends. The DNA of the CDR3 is TGCGCCAGCAGCGGATTGGGGGGCAATGAGCAGTTCTTC. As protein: CASSGLGGNEQFF.

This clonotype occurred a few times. The DNA for the CDR3 is TGTGCCAGCAGTTTAGGGACGAGATTCGGAGGCGGGAGAGAGCAGTACTTC. This sequence encodes CASSLGTRFGGGREQYF. J is TRBJ2-7 and V is TRBV12-3 or TRBV12-4; 7 bases line up with TRBD2. The CDR3 is 17 residues long. V trimming: 1 base; J trimming: 7 bases; junction bases outside the gene matches: 16.

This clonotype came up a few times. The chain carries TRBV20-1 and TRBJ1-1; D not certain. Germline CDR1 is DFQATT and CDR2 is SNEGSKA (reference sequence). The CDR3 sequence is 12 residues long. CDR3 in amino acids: CSQRAGGKGAFF. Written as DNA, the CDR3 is TGCAGCCAAAGGGCGGGAGGGAAGGGAGCTTTCTTT.

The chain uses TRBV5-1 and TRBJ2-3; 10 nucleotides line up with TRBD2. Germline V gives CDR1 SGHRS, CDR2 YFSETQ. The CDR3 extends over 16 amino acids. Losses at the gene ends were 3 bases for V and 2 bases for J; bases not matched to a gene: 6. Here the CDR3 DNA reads TGCGCCAGCAGCTCCTTCCTAGCGGGGGACACAGATACGCAGTATTTT. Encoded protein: CASSSFLAGDTDTQYF.

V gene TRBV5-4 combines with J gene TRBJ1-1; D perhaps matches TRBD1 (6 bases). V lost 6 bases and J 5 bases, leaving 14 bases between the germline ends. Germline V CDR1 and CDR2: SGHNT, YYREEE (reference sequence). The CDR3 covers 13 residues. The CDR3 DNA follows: TGTGCCAGCACAGGCGGGGGCGAGACTGAAGCTTTCTTT. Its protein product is CASTGGGETEAFF.

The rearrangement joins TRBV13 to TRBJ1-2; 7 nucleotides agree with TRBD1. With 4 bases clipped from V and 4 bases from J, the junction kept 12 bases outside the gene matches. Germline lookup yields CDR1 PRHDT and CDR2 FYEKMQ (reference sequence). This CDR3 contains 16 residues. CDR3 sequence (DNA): TGTGCCAGCAGCTCAGGAGGCAGGGGGGTTGCCTATGGCTACACCTTC. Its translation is CASSSGGRGVAYGYTF.

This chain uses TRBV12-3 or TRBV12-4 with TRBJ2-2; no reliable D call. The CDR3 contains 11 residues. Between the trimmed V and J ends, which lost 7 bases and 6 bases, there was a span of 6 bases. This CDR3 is CASTIPGELFF. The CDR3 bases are TGTGCCAGCACCATACCCGGGGAGCTGTTTTTT.

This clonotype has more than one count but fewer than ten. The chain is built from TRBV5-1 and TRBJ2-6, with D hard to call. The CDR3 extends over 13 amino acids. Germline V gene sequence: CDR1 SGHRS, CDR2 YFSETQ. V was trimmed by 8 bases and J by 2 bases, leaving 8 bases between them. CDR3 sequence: CASRVAGANVLTF. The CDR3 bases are TGCGCCAGTAGGGTTGCTGGGGCCAACGTCCTGACTTTC.

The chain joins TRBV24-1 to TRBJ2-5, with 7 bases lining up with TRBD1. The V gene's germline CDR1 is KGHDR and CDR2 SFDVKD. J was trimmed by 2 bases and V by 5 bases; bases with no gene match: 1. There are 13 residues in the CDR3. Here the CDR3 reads CATSGQGQETQYF. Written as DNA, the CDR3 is TGTGCCACCAGTGGACAGGGTCAAGAGACCCAGTACTTC.

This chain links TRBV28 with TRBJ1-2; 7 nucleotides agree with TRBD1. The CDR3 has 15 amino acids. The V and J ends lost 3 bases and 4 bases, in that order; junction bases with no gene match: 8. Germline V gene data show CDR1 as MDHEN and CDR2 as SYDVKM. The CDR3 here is CASSFGGGPSYGYTF. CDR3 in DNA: TGTGCCAGCAGTTTTGGAGGGGGCCCCAGCTATGGCTACACCTTC.

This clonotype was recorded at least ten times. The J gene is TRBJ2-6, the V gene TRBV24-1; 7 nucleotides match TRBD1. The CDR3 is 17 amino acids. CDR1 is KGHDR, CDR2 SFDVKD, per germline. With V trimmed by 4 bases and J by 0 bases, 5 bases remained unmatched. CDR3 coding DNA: TGTGCCACCAGTGAGGGACAGATTTTCTCTGGGGCCAACGTCCTGACTTTC. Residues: CATSEGQIFSGANVLTF.

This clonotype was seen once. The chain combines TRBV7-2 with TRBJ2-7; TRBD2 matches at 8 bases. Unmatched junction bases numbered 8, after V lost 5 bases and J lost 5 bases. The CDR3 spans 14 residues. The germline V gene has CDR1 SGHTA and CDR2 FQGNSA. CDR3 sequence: CASSQYGLAHEQYF. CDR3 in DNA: TGTGCCAGCAGCCAATACGGACTAGCCCACGAGCAGTACTTC.

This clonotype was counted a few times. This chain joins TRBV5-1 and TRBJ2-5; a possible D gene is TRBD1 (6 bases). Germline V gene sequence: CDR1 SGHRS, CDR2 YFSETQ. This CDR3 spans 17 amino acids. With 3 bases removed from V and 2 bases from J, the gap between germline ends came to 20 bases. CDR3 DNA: TGCGCCAGCAGCTACTTACTACGGACAGAGAGGCAAGAGACCCAGTACTTC. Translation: CASSYLLRTERQETQYF.

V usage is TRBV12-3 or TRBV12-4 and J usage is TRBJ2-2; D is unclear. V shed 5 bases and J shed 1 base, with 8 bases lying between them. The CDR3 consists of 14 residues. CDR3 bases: TGTGCCAGCAGTCCTTCCAAGAACACCGGGGAGCTGTTTTTT. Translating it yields CASSPSKNTGELFF.

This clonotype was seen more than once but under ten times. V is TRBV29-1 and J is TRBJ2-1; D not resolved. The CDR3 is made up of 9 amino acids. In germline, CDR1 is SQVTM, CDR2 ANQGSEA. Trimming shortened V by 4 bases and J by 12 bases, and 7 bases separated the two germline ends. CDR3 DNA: TGCAGCGTTGGCGGCGGGCAGTTCTTC. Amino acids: CSVGGGQFF.

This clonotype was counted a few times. The CDR3 loop is CASSPSGAGGPGELFF. For the CDR3, the DNA is TGTGCCAGCAGTCCCTCAGGGGCGGGGGGCCCCGGGGAGCTGTTTTTT. This chain joins TRBV27 and TRBJ2-2; 8 positions match TRBD2. The germline gives CDR1 MNHEY, CDR2 SMNVEV (reference sequence). The CDR3 is 16 amino acids. V lost 5 bases to trimming and J lost 6 bases; unmatched junction nucleotides: 11.

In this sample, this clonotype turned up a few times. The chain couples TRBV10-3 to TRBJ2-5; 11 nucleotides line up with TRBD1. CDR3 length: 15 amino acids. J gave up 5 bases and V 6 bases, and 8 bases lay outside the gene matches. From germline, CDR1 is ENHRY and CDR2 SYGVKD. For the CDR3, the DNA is TGTGCCATCAGGCGGACAGGGGGCGCGAGGGAGACCCAGTACTTC. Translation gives CAIRRTGGARETQYF.

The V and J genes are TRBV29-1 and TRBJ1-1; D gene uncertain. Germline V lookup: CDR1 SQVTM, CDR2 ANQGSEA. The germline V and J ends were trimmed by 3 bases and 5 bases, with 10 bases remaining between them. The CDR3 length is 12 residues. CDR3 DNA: TGCAGCGTTGAGGGGTTGAGGACTGAAGCTTTCTTT. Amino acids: CSVEGLRTEAFF.

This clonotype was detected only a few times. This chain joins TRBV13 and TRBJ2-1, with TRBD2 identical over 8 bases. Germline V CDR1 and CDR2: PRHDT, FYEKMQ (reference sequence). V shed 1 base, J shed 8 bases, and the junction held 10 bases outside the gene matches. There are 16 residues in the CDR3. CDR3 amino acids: CASSLVAGRFADEQFF. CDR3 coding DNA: TGTGCCAGCAGCTTAGTAGCGGGGAGGTTCGCGGATGAGCAGTTCTTC.

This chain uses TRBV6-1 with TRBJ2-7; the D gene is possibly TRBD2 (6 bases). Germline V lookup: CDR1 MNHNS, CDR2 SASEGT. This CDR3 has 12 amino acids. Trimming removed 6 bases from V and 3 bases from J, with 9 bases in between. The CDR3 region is CASREGVYEQYF. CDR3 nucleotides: TGTGCCAGCAGGGAGGGAGTCTACGAGCAGTACTTC.

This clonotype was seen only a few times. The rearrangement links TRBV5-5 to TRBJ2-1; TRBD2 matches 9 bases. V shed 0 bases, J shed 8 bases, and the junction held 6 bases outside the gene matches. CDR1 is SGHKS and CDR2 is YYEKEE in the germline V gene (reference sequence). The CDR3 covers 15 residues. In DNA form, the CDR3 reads TGTGCCAGCAGCTTGGTTGCGGGGGGGCCGCATGAGCAGTTCTTC. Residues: CASSLVAGGPHEQFF.